This entry lists 8 T cell receptor beta chains sequenced from one sample in a study of CD8+ T cells in alopecia areata. RNA extraction and reverse transcription yielded cDNA as sequencing template. Sequenced by immunoSEQ multiplex PCR; TCRdb stores in-frame clones only, minus some. There are 200,000 to 250,000 clones in the sample; 50% to 60% occur only once, and about 1.6% lies in the top ten. The treatment was: oral pan-JAK inhibitor, 5-10 mg twice daily. The sequences come from CD4+ T cells sorted from blood, collected at week 4, from a patient treated with tofacitinib. Source of these receptors: a human donor with alopecia areata.

This clone was picked up a small number of times. The chain couples TRBV19 to TRBJ1-5; D is possibly TRBD1 (6 bases). The germline CDR1 and CDR2 sequences are LNHDA and SQIVND (reference sequence). The CDR3 is made up of 15 amino acids. Trimming stripped 8 bases from V and 2 bases from J, with 16 bases between. CDR3 region: CASCSTGRGNQPQHF. In nucleotides, the CDR3 is TGTGCCAGTTGCTCTACAGGGCGAGGCAATCAGCCCCAGCATTTT.

The V and J genes are TRBV19 and TRBJ2-6; perhaps TRBD1 as D (6 bases). The CDR3 is 17 amino acids. V shed 5 bases and J shed 0 bases, with 14 bases lying between them. The germline V gene has CDR1 LNHDA and CDR2 SQIVND (reference sequence). The chain's CDR3 is CASSEWTVNSGANVLTF. CDR3 sequence (DNA): TGTGCCAGTAGTGAGTGGACAGTCAACTCTGGGGCCAACGTCCTGACTTTC.

This clone was observed a handful of times. The V gene is TRBV7-9, the J gene TRBJ2-5; D is ambiguous. The closer fit of TRBJ2-7 to the DNA end suggests the J call may be wrong. Germline values: CDR1 SEHNR, CDR2 FQNEAQ (reference sequence). CDR3 length: 12 amino acids. CDR3 coding DNA: TGTGCCAGCTCTCTAAGTTCCTACGAGCAGTACTTC. This codes for CASSLSSYEQYF.

The chain combines TRBV7-7 with TRBJ1-1; D is unresolved. This CDR3 is 14 amino acids long. V was shortened by 7 bases and J by 6 bases, with 18 bases between the two germline ends. In germline, CDR1 is SSHAT, CDR2 FNYEAQ (reference sequence). The CDR3, as DNA: TGTGCCAGCAACAATACGGGCGCACCTCCTGAAGCTTTCTTT. Translating gives CASNNTGAPPEAFF.

This sequence joins TRBV25-1 and TRBJ1-1; no clear D. The CDR3 runs to 18 residues. Germline V gene sequence: CDR1 MGHDK, CDR2 SYGVNS. V was trimmed by 2 bases and J by 3 bases, leaving 22 bases between them. The CDR3 spells CASSETSKGRNPYTEAFF. Written as DNA, the CDR3 is TGTGCCAGCAGTGAAACTAGTAAGGGAAGGAACCCCTACACTGAAGCTTTCTTT.

This chain joins TRBV15 and TRBJ2-7; D ambiguous. Trimming took off 0 bases at V and 3 bases at J, with 6 bases between the two ends. Germline CDR1 is LNHNV and CDR2 is YYDKDF (reference sequence). CDR3 length equals 13 residues. CDR3 sequence: CATSRDEDYEQYF. The CDR3 coding sequence is TGTGCCACCAGCAGAGACGAGGACTACGAGCAGTACTTC. The full variable domain, in which reference TRBV15 and TRBJ2-7 provide the parts outside the CDR3, is DAMVIQNPRYQVTQFGKPVTLSCSQTLNHNVMYWYQQKSSQAPKLLFHYYDKDFNNEADTPDNFQSRRPNTSFCFLDIRSPGLGDTAMYLCATSRDEDYEQYFGPGTRLTVT.

The rearrangement links TRBV29-1 to TRBJ2-7; perhaps TRBD1 as D (5 bases). CDR1 is SQVTM, CDR2 ANQGSEA, per germline. This CDR3 has 12 amino acids. V lost 6 bases and J 4 bases, leaving 13 bases between the germline ends. The CDR3, as DNA: TGCAGCGTGAAACCGACAGATTACGAGCAGTACTTC. This translates into CSVKPTDYEQYF.

Only a few counts were recorded for this clone. Sequence at one end of the junction differs from germline and may be a read error. The gene calls are TRBV29-1 and TRBJ2-1; no clear D gene. The CDR3 sequence is 12 residues long. In germline, CDR1 is SQVTM, CDR2 ANQGSEA. The CDR3 reads CSAEDGYNEQFF. Written as DNA, the CDR3 is TGCAGCGCTGAAGACGGTTACAATGAGCAGTTCTTC.